This T cell receptor beta chain was observed in a study of blood T cell repertoires in COVID-19. Background on the study: In each case, the material was cDNA or gDNA derived from T cells, B-cell-depleted T cells, or PBMCs.

V trimming: 3 bases; J trimming: 2 bases; junction bases outside the gene matches: 5. Germline CDR1 SGHTA, CDR2 FQGNSA. The CDR3 is 16 amino acids. Original processing methods: Estimated nucleated cell counts came from reference gene primer amplification. Sequencing used immunoSEQ multiplex PCR; TCRdb keeps in-frame clones, though not all of them. V and J calls and clone size come straight from that table; D and trimming were deduced from the DNA. The profile shows 70,000 to 100,000 clones, more than 80% of them singletons. The chain is built from TRBV7-2 and TRBJ2-2; 8 bases are a match to TRBD1. Sequencing was done on a sample of peripheral blood. The sequence was collected from a man aged 45-65 years with COVID-19, enrolled during active disease. The CDR3 loop is CASSLLSGGNTGELFF. The CDR3 coding sequence is TGTGCCAGCAGCTTGTTGTCAGGGGGCAACACCGGGGAGCTGTTTTTT.